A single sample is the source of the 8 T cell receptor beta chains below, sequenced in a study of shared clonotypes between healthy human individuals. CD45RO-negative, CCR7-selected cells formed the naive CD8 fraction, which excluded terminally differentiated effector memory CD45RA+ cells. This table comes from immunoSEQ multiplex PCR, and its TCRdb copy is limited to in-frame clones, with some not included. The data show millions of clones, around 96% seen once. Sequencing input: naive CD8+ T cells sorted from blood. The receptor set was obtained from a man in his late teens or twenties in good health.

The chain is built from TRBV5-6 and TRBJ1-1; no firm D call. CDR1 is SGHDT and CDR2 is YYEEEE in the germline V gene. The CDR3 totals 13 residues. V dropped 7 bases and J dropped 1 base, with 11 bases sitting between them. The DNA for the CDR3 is TGTGCCAGCCGCGAGTTGGGGAACACTGAAGCTTTCTTT. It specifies CASRELGNTEAFF. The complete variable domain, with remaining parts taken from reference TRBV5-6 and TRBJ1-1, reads DAGVTQSPTHLIKTRGQQVTLRCSPKSGHDTVSWYQQALGQGPQFIFQYYEEEERQRGNFPDRFSGHQFPNYSSELNVNALLLGDSALYLCASRELGNTEAFFGQGTRLTVV.

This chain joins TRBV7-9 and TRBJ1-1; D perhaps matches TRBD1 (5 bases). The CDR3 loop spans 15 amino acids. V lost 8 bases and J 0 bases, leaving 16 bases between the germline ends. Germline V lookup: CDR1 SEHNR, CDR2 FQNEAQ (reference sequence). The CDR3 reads CASRPGLSMNTEAFF. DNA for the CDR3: TGTGCCAGCCGGCCGGGACTTAGCATGAACACTGAAGCTTTCTTT.

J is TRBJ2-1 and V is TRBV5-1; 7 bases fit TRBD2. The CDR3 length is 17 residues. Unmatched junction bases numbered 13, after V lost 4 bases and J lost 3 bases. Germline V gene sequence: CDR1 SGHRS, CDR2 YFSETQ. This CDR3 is CASSEISGGFSYNEQFF. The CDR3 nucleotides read TGCGCCAGCAGCGAGATTTCGGGGGGATTTAGCTACAATGAGCAGTTCTTC.

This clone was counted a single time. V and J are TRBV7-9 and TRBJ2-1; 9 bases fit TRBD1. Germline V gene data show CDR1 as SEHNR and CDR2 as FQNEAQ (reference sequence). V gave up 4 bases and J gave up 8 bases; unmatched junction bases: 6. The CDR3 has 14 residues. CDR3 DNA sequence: TGTGCCAGCAGCTCGGGACAGGGTGTACATGAGCAGTTCTTC. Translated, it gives CASSSGQGVHEQFF.

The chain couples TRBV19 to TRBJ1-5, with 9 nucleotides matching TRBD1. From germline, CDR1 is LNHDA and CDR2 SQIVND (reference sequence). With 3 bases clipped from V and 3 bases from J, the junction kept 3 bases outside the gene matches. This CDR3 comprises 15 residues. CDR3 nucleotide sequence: TGTGCCAGTAGTATGGGACAGGGTTTCAATCAGCCCCAGCATTTT. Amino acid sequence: CASSMGQGFNQPQHF.

As DNA, the CDR3 is TGTGCTAGTGTTCAGCGGGAGAGCTCCTACAATGAGCAGTTCTTC. Translation gives CASVQRESSYNEQFF. The chain couples TRBV12-5 to TRBJ2-1; 8 bases map to TRBD2. Trimming removed 7 bases from V and 0 bases from J; junction bases left unmatched: 5. Looked up from germline, CDR1 is LGHNT and CDR2 is FRNRAP. The CDR3 is 15 residues long.

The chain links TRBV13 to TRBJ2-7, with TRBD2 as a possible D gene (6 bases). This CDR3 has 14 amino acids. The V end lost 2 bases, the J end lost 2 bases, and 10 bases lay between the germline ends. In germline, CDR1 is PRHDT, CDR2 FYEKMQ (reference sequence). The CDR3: CASSLWGETYEQYF. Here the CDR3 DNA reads TGTGCCAGCAGCTTATGGGGGGAGACCTACGAGCAGTACTTC.

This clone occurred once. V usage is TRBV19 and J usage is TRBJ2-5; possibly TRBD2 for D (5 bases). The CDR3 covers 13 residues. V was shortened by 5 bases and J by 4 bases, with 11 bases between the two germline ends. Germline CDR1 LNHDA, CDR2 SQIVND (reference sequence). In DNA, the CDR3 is TGTGCCAGTAGTCCATCGGCGGGAGAGACCCAGTACTTC. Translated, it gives CASSPSAGETQYF. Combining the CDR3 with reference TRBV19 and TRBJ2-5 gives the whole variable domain DGGITQSPKYLFRKEGQNVTLSCEQNLNHDAMYWYRQDPGQGLRLIYYSQIVNDFQKGDIAEGYSVSREKKESFPLTVTSAQKNPTAFYLCASSPSAGETQYFGPGTRLLVL.